Below are 22 T cell receptor beta chains sequenced from a single sample in a study of T cells in Graves' hyperthyroidism and ophthalmopathy. Amplified TCR beta CDR3 regions came from RNA transcripts. During a first-round RT-PCR of the TCR CDR3, the HTBI primer set was used. MiXCR, run by TCRdb on the multiplex PCR reads, gives a single entry per CDR3 protein. The table includes roughly 500,000 distinct CDR3 sequences, about 45% detected once. The specimen sequenced was peripheral blood or thyroid tissue (not recorded which). The receptors here all came from an adult woman with Graves' disease, either hyperthyroidism or ophthalmopathy (not recorded which).

The chain carries TRBV2 and TRBJ2-7; the match to TRBD1 covers 8 bases. The junction had 7 bases not matched to a gene; V was cut back by 5 bases and J by 1 base. The CDR3 has 15 residues. Germline-derived CDR1 and CDR2 are SNHLY and FYNNEI. CDR3 DNA sequence: TGTGCCAGCAGTAACAGGACAGGGTGGTCCTACGAGCAGTACTTC. Protein sequence: CASSNRTGWSYEQYF.

V is TRBV5-1 and J is TRBJ2-7; D is perhaps TRBD1 (6 bases). CDR1 and CDR2 from the germline V gene are SGHRS and YFSETQ. This CDR3 comprises 14 residues. The V and J ends lost 0 bases and 3 bases respectively, with 10 bases between them. The CDR3 spells CASSLAGHNYEQYF. CDR3 coding DNA: TGCGCCAGCAGCTTGGCGGGACATAACTACGAGCAGTACTTC.

This clonotype was counted ten times or more. The junction shows a germline mismatch at one end, possibly a read error. This rearrangement joins TRBV5-1 to TRBJ1-1; TRBD1 aligns across 7 bases. CDR1 is SGHRS, CDR2 YFSETQ, per germline. This CDR3 spans 14 amino acids. CDR3 bases: TGTGCCAGCAGCCCCGGGACAGTGAACACTGAAGCTTTCTTT. As protein: CASSPGTVNTEAFF. Full variable domain (outside the CDR3, taken from reference TRBV5-1 and TRBJ1-1): KAGVTQTPRYLIKTRGQQVTLSCSPISGHRSVSWYQQTPGQGLQFLFEYFSETQRNKGNFPGRFSGRQFSNSRSEMNVSTLELGDSALYLCASSPGTVNTEAFFGQGTRLTVV.

The sample holds one count of this clonotype. One junction end disagrees with the germline gene, perhaps due to a read error. The chain couples TRBV20-1 to TRBJ2-7, with TRBD2 identical over 12 bases. The CDR3 runs 18 residues. Germline CDR1 is DFQATT and CDR2 is SNEGSKA (reference sequence). This CDR3 is CSASGPLAGGQSSYERYF. CDR3 DNA: TGCAGTGCTTCGGGACCTCTAGCGGGAGGGCAGAGCTCCTACGAGCGGTACTTC.

The chain is built from TRBV24-1 and TRBJ2-6, with TRBD1 matching over 8 bases. The V gene's germline CDR1 is KGHDR and CDR2 SFDVKD. V was clipped by 4 bases and J by 11 bases; unmatched bases: 6. The CDR3 has 14 residues. The CDR3 DNA follows: TGTGCCACCAGTGACCCGGCAGGGGGCGACGTCCTGACTTTC. Its translation: CATSDPAGGDVLTF.

The genes are TRBV7-2 and TRBJ2-7; D tentatively reads TRBD1 or TRBD2 (6 bases each). The CDR3 is 14 amino acids. Germline assignment: CDR1 SGHTA and CDR2 FQGNSA. V shed 10 bases and J shed 4 bases, with 20 bases lying between them. DNA of the CDR3: TGTGCCACCAGTGACTCGGGGGCGCAATACGAGCAGTACTTC. Translating it yields CATSDSGAQYEQYF. The variable domain in full, with the rest retrieved from reference TRBV7-2 and TRBJ2-7, is GAGVSQSPSNKVTEKGKDVELRCDPISGHTALYWYRQSLGQGLEFLIYFQGNSAPDKSGLPSDRFSAERTGGSVSTLTIQRTQQEDSAVYLCATSDSGAQYEQYFGPGTRLTVT.

The V gene is TRBV6-1, the J gene TRBJ1-2; D remains ambiguous. The CDR3 length is 16 residues. Germline V lookup: CDR1 MNHNS, CDR2 SASEGT. V was clipped by 1 base and J by 0 bases, with 12 bases between them. Here the CDR3 DNA reads TGTGCCAGCAGTGAAGGCCCGGCGAAGACTAACTATGGCTACACCTTC. Translated: CASSEGPAKTNYGYTF.

With regard to this clonotype: Mismatch with germline at one junction end may stem from a read error. This sequence joins TRBV2 and TRBJ1-2, with 11 bases that match TRBD1. From germline, CDR1 is SNHLY and CDR2 FYNNEI. The CDR3 length is 16 residues. CDR3 DNA: TGCGCCAGCAGCCCCTATGGGACAGGGGGGCTCTATGGCTACACCTTC. Its translation: CASSPYGTGGLYGYTF.

The chain joins TRBV29-1 to TRBJ1-5; no reliable D call. The CDR3 spans 13 residues. From germline, CDR1 is SQVTM and CDR2 ANQGSEA. Between the trimmed V and J ends, which lost 3 bases and 3 bases, there was a span of 9 bases. The CDR3 sequence: CSVDFGYNQPQHF. The CDR3 coding sequence is TGCAGCGTTGATTTCGGTTACAATCAGCCCCAGCATTTT.

The rearrangement uses TRBV12-3 or TRBV12-4 and TRBJ2-7; D gene uncertain. The germline V and J ends were trimmed by 5 bases and 2 bases, with 16 bases remaining between them. The CDR3 loop spans 15 amino acids. The CDR3 here is CASSEVWDVPYEQYF. The CDR3 DNA follows: TGTGCCAGCAGTGAAGTTTGGGATGTTCCCTACGAGCAGTACTTC.

The table lists this clonotype with a few counts. The rearrangement joins TRBV7-3 to TRBJ2-1; D unclear. This CDR3 is built from 13 residues. Germline lookup yields CDR1 SGHTA and CDR2 FQGTGA. Trimming took 2 bases from V and 1 from J, leaving 3 bases between them. The CDR3 DNA reads TGTGCCAGCAGCTTAGGTTCCTACAATGAGCAGTTCTTC. Translation: CASSLGSYNEQFF. The full variable domain, completed using reference TRBV7-3 and TRBJ2-1, is GAGVSQTPSNKVTEKGKYVELRCDPISGHTALYWYRQSLGQGPEFLIYFQGTGAADDSGLPNDRFFAVRPEGSVSTLKIQRTERGDSAVYLCASSLGSYNEQFFGPGTRLTVL.

At least ten counts were recorded for this clonotype. The rearrangement links TRBV20-1 to TRBJ2-5; 9 bases line up with TRBD1. V lost 3 bases and J lost 1; bases outside the gene matches: 9. This CDR3 region has 16 residues. CDR1 DFQATT and CDR2 SNEGSKA come from the germline V gene (reference sequence). This CDR3 is CSARTPQTGGQETQYF. For the CDR3, the DNA is TGCAGTGCTAGGACACCCCAGACAGGGGGCCAAGAGACCCAGTACTTC.

This clonotype has just one count. A much larger clone differs from this one at a single base, so this may be a read error. The V and J genes are TRBV11-2 and TRBJ2-7; D is undetermined. The V end lost 5 bases, the J end lost 3 bases, and 14 bases lay between the germline ends. CDR1 and CDR2 (germline): SGHAT, FQNNGV. The CDR3 spans 14 residues. The CDR3 coding sequence is TGTGCCAGCAGCCTTACAGCTAACTACTACGAGCAGTACTTC. Translation: CASSLTANYYEQYF.

This clonotype came up many times. V usage is TRBV4-2 and J usage is TRBJ2-5; 8 positions agree with TRBD2. Trimming at V came to 0 bases and at J to 2 bases, leaving 8 bases not matched to a gene. There are 17 residues in the CDR3. Germline loops: CDR1 LGHNA, CDR2 YNFKEQ. CDR3 nucleotide sequence: TGTGCCAGCAGCCAAGACCCCCTAGCGGGCGGACAAGAGACCCAGTACTTC. Translating it yields CASSQDPLAGGQETQYF.

This clonotype was detected many times. This chain links TRBV20-1 with TRBJ2-7; TRBD1 is a possible D gene (6 bases). In germline, CDR1 is DFQATT, CDR2 SNEGSKA (reference sequence). This CDR3 has 14 amino acids. Trimming shortened V by 5 bases and J by 6 bases, and 20 bases separated the two germline ends. This chain's CDR3 is CSAAGQMGFSEQYF. Written as DNA, the CDR3 is TGCAGTGCTGCCGGACAGATGGGCTTCAGCGAGCAGTACTTC.

This clonotype showed up many times. The chain is built from TRBV5-5 and TRBJ2-5, with 9 positions matching TRBD1. CDR3 size: 16 residues. The J segment lost 5 bases and the V segment lost 0 bases, leaving 8 bases of the junction unmatched. Germline CDR1 and CDR2: SGHKS and YYEKEE (reference sequence). The CDR3 reads CASSLEGQGGGETQYF. The CDR3 DNA sequence: TGTGCCAGCAGCTTGGAGGGACAGGGAGGAGGGGAGACCCAGTACTTC.

Only a few counts were recorded for this clonotype. Being one base from a much bigger clone, this may be a read error. The rearrangement links TRBV19 to TRBJ1-1, with TRBD1 identical over 8 bases. CDR3 length: 14 amino acids. CDR1 is LNHDA, CDR2 SQIVND, per germline (reference sequence). CDR3 sequence: CASKKQGGNTEDFF. The CDR3 DNA is TGTGCCAGTAAAAAACAGGGGGGGAACACTGAAGATTTCTTT. Full variable domain (outside the CDR3, taken from reference TRBV19 and TRBJ1-1): DGGITQSPKYLFRKEGQNVTLSCEQNLNHDAMYWYRQDPGQGLRLIYYSQIVNDFQKGDIAEGYSVSREKKESFPLTVTSAQKNPTAFYLCASKKQGGNTEDFFGQGTRLTVV.

The V gene is TRBV27, the J gene TRBJ1-6, with TRBD1 identical over 7 bases. With V trimmed by 3 bases and J by 3 bases, 8 bases remained unmatched. The CDR3 is made up of 17 amino acids. Germline V CDR1 and CDR2: MNHEY, SMNVEV (reference sequence). In DNA form, the CDR3 reads TGTGCCAGCAGTTTGCTGCCTACAGGGGACTATAATTCACCCCTCCACTTT. Translation gives CASSLLPTGDYNSPLHF.

In this sample, this clonotype turned up many times. J is TRBJ1-2 and V is TRBV29-1, with D perhaps matching TRBD1 (5 bases). CDR1 and CDR2 (germline): SQVTM, ANQGSEA. The CDR3 totals 13 residues. Trimming shortened V by 4 bases and J by 2 bases, and 11 bases separated the two germline ends. The CDR3 DNA follows: TGCAGCGTTGGTCAGGGTATCAACTATGGCTACACCTTC. Protein: CSVGQGINYGYTF. The full variable domain, in which reference TRBV29-1 and TRBJ1-2 provide the parts outside the CDR3, is SAVISQKPSRDICQRGTSLTIQCQVDSQVTMMFWYRQQPGQSLTLIATANQGSEATYESGFVIDKFPISRPNLTFSTLTVSNMSPEDSSIYLCSVGQGINYGYTFGSGTRLTVV.

The rearrangement joins TRBV6-6 to TRBJ1-5; maybe TRBD1 (6 bases). CDR3 length equals 17 residues. Trimming removed 4 bases at V and 0 bases at J, with 16 bases between. CDR1 and CDR2 from the germline V gene are MNHNY and SVGAGI (reference sequence). The CDR3 DNA sequence: TGTGCCAGCAGTTTACCGCATAGACAGGCTAGCAATCAGCCCCAGCATTTT. This translates into CASSLPHRQASNQPQHF.

Points on this clonotype: A read error is possible here, since a much larger clone lies one base away. No conserved phenylalanine or tryptophan ends this CDR3, so it is likely a read error. This sequence joins TRBV4-3 and TRBJ2-7; D unclear. V gave up 0 bases and J gave up 0 bases, with 9 bases separating them. The CDR3 is 15 residues long. The germline V gene has CDR1 LGHNA and CDR2 YSLEER. CDR3 residues: CASSQDLVSSYEQYL. The CDR3 region has the DNA TGCGCCAGCAGCCAAGATCTGGTGAGCTCCTACGAGCAGTACCTC.

The chain carries TRBV29-1 and TRBJ1-1, with 7 bases matching TRBD1. There are 13 residues in the CDR3. The V gene end was trimmed by 7 bases and the J gene end by 4 bases; junction bases not matched to a gene: 9. The germline V gene has CDR1 SQVTM and CDR2 ANQGSEA. CDR3 DNA: TGCAGCGCCGACAGGGATCAGGGCACTGAAGCTTTCTTT. Its translation: CSADRDQGTEAFF.